A single sample gave rise to the 27 T cell receptor beta chains below, sequenced in a study of OX40 agonist ivuxolimab in advanced cancers. Assay: immunoSEQ multiplex PCR; the TCRdb copy retains only in-frame clones and omits some. There are roughly 100,000 clones in the sample; roughly 90% occur only once, and around 0.15% lies in the top ten. Source: CD4+ or CD8+ T cells sorted from blood, taken in a trial of the OX40 agonist ivuxolimab. Source of these receptors: an adult with an advanced solid tumor such as melanoma, head and neck, liver or kidney cancer.

V is TRBV18 and J is TRBJ2-1, with 9 bases that match TRBD2. The length of the CDR3 is 16 residues. V lost 5 bases, J lost 2 bases, and 7 bases stayed unmatched. Germline loops: CDR1 KGHSH, CDR2 LQKENI. The CDR3 DNA sequence: TGTGCCAGCTCAAATAGCGGGGGAGGCCCCTACAATGAGCAGTTCTTC. It is translated as CASSNSGGGPYNEQFF.

This clone was found a few times. At one end, the junction sequence differs from germline, possibly due to a read error. The chain couples TRBV7-9 to TRBJ2-7; 11 nucleotides line up with TRBD2. Germline-derived CDR1 and CDR2 are SEHNR and FQNEAQ (reference sequence). CDR3 size: 15 residues. The DNA of the CDR3 is TGTGCCAGCAGCTTAACTAGCGGGGGAGCTTACGGGCAGTACTTC. Protein product: CASSLTSGGAYGQYF.

The chain employs TRBV4-1 and TRBJ1-6; D is ambiguous. The ends were cut back, 2 bases at V and 10 bases at J, with 18 bases in the middle. CDR1 and CDR2 (germline): MGHRA, YSYEKL. The length of the CDR3 is 16 residues. The CDR3 region is CASSQLGHSIGSPLHF. The CDR3 DNA reads TGCGCCAGCAGCCAATTAGGGCACTCGATAGGATCACCCCTCCACTTT.

V usage is TRBV5-4 and J usage is TRBJ2-3, with 7 bases lining up with TRBD2. CDR1 SGHNT and CDR2 YYREEE come from the germline V gene (reference sequence). J gave up 2 bases and V 0 bases, and 3 bases lay outside the gene matches. The CDR3 length is 15 residues. The CDR3: CASSLVAGITDTQYF. For the CDR3, the DNA is TGTGCCAGCAGCTTGGTAGCGGGCATCACAGATACGCAGTATTTT. Supplemented by reference TRBV5-4 and TRBJ2-3, the full variable domain reads ETGVTQSPTHLIKTRGQQVTLRCSSQSGHNTVSWYQQALGQGPQFIFQYYREEENGRGNFPPRFSGLQFPNYSSELNVNALELDDSALYLCASSLVAGITDTQYFGPGTRLTVL.

The gene calls are TRBV5-1 and TRBJ2-7; no reliable D call. Germline-derived CDR1 and CDR2 are SGHRS and YFSETQ. The CDR3 is 14 amino acids. The germline V and J ends were trimmed by 0 bases and 0 bases, with 7 bases remaining between them. CDR3 sequence: CASSLVATSYEQYF. The CDR3 coding sequence is TGCGCCAGCAGCTTGGTCGCCACCTCCTACGAGCAGTACTTC.

The rearrangement links TRBV11-2 to TRBJ2-7; no clear D gene. With 2 bases removed from V and 2 bases from J, the gap between germline ends came to 22 bases. CDR1 SGHAT and CDR2 FQNNGV come from the germline V gene. The CDR3 runs to 18 residues. The CDR3 is CASSLPGFPSGPAYEQYF. The CDR3 region has the DNA TGTGCCAGCAGCTTACCCGGGTTCCCCAGTGGCCCGGCCTACGAGCAGTACTTC.

This sequence joins TRBV11-1 and TRBJ2-5, with TRBD2 matching 7 bases. This CDR3 is 15 amino acids long. Germline CDR1 SGHAT, CDR2 FQDESV (reference sequence). Trimming cost V 1 base and J 1 base; bases outside gene matches: 3. The CDR3: CASSLGRTSQETQYF. As DNA, the CDR3 is TGTGCCAGCAGCTTAGGTCGGACTAGCCAAGAGACCCAGTACTTC.

The rearrangement uses TRBV19 and TRBJ2-3; no firm D call. CDR3 size: 13 residues. V was clipped by 5 bases and J by 2 bases, with 8 bases between them. Looked up from germline, CDR1 is LNHDA and CDR2 is SQIVND (reference sequence). The CDR3 protein is CASSPGSTDTQYF. The CDR3 DNA follows: TGTGCCAGTAGTCCCGGATCCACAGATACGCAGTATTTT.

V and J are TRBV11-2 and TRBJ2-1; TRBD2 is a possible D gene (6 bases). CDR3 length: 17 amino acids. With 2 bases removed from V and 4 bases from J, the gap between germline ends came to 18 bases. Germline lookup yields CDR1 SGHAT and CDR2 FQNNGV. CDR3 sequence reads: CASSLFTSIAYYNEQFF. CDR3 DNA: TGTGCCAGCAGCTTATTCACTAGCATCGCCTATTACAATGAGCAGTTCTTC. Together with reference TRBV11-2 and TRBJ2-1, the CDR3 gives the full variable domain: EAGVAQSPRYKIIEKRQSVAFWCNPISGHATLYWYQQILGQGPKLLIQFQNNGVVDDSQLPKDRFSAERLKGVDSTLKIQPAKLEDSAVYLCASSLFTSIAYYNEQFFGPGTRLTVL.

V and J are TRBV10-3 and TRBJ2-2, with TRBD1 matching over 7 bases. V was clipped by 6 bases and J by 3 bases; unmatched bases: 4. The CDR3 is made up of 14 amino acids. The germline V gene has CDR1 ENHRY and CDR2 SYGVKD. CDR3 DNA: TGTGCCATCAGCTCAACAGGGGACACCGGGGAGCTGTTTTTT. Translating gives CAISSTGDTGELFF.

The sample holds one count of this clone. The chain couples TRBV28 to TRBJ2-1, with a weak D call TRBD1 (6 bases). The germline V gene encodes CDR1 MDHEN and CDR2 SYDVKM. The CDR3 contains 14 residues. V shed 6 bases and J shed 5 bases, with 14 bases lying between them. DNA of the CDR3: TGTGCCAGCAGCCCTGGGGGCTCTAACAATGAGCAGTTCTTC. Protein sequence: CASSPGGSNNEQFF.

The chain recombines TRBV5-3 with TRBJ2-6; D is possibly TRBD2 (5 bases). TRBV5-3 is an ORF; its function is uncertain. The V gene lost 1 base and the J gene lost 1 base, with 15 bases spanning the gap. The CDR3 loop spans 18 amino acids. This chain's CDR3 is CARSLHSIEGSGANVLTF. In DNA form, the CDR3 reads TGTGCCAGAAGCTTGCATTCGATAGAGGGATCTGGGGCCAACGTCCTGACTTTC.

This clone was counted once. The CDR3 loop reads CAWRFSSGNTIYF. CDR3 bases: TGTGCCTGGAGGTTTAGCTCTGGAAACACCATATATTTT. The chain is built from TRBV30 and TRBJ1-3; D uncertain. The length of the CDR3 is 13 residues. CDR1 is GTSNPN, CDR2 SVGIG, per germline (reference sequence). The germline V and J ends were trimmed by 3 bases and 0 bases, with 6 bases remaining between them.

V and J are TRBV7-8 and TRBJ2-1; D perhaps matches TRBD1 (6 bases). The germline V gene encodes CDR1 SGHVS and CDR2 FQNEAQ. The V gene lost 4 bases and the J gene lost 3 bases, with 10 bases spanning the gap. The CDR3 consists of 14 residues. The CDR3 here is CASSSTGIYNEQFF. As DNA, the CDR3 is TGTGCCAGCAGCTCCACAGGGATCTACAATGAGCAGTTCTTC.

The J gene is TRBJ2-7, the V gene TRBV5-1, with a tentative D call TRBD2 (6 bases). V gave up 0 bases and J gave up 4 bases, with 17 bases separating them. Germline CDR1 SGHRS, CDR2 YFSETQ. The CDR3 contains 16 residues. The CDR3 DNA reads TGCGCCAGCAGCTTGGCCTTTCCCGGGAGTGCTTACGAGCAGTACTTC. Its translation is CASSLAFPGSAYEQYF.

CDR3 loop: CASSSTSGGTDTQYF. The CDR3 DNA reads TGTGCCAGCAGTTCTACTAGCGGGGGCACAGATACGCAGTATTTT. The genes are TRBV2 and TRBJ2-3, with 10 nucleotides matching TRBD2. V trimming: 5 bases; J trimming: 1 base; junction bases outside the gene matches: 3. Germline CDR1 SNHLY, CDR2 FYNNEI. This CDR3 contains 15 residues.

The V gene is TRBV6-5, the J gene TRBJ1-2; D possibly corresponds to TRBD1 (6 bases). This CDR3 region has 13 residues. Germline CDR1 is MNHEY and CDR2 is SVGAGI. Trimming cost V 5 bases and J 6 bases, with 13 bases left between them. The DNA of the CDR3 is TGTGCCAGCAGTCTCGGACAGATGGATGGCTACACCTTC. Its translation is CASSLGQMDGYTF.

Details on this clone: Other DNA sequences in this specimen translate into the identical CDR3. The chain has TRBV5-1 and TRBJ2-3; D gene ambiguous. V was shortened by 7 bases and J by 0 bases, with 3 bases between the two germline ends. The CDR3 is made up of 11 amino acids. Germline CDR1 SGHRS, CDR2 YFSETQ. The CDR3 here is CASASTDTQYF. In DNA, the CDR3 is TGCGCCAGCGCCAGCACAGATACGCAGTATTTT.

The V and J genes are TRBV30 and TRBJ2-7, with TRBD1 identical over 11 bases. J lost 6 bases, V lost 4 bases, and 8 bases had no gene match. CDR1 is GTSNPN and CDR2 is SVGIG in the germline V gene (reference sequence). The CDR3 is 14 amino acids. CDR3 region: CAWTYTGTGGEQYF. DNA for the CDR3: TGTGCCTGGACCTACACTGGGACAGGGGGCGAGCAGTACTTC.

As for this clone: At the DNA level, this CDR3 is encoded by other sequences in the same sample as well. The chain recombines TRBV20-1 with TRBJ1-4; D not resolved. The V gene lost 2 bases and the J gene lost 8 bases, with 6 bases spanning the gap. The CDR3 length is 11 residues. The germline V gene has CDR1 DFQATT and CDR2 SNEGSKA (reference sequence). The CDR3 region is CSARTREKLFF. Here the CDR3 DNA reads TGCAGTGCTAGAACGAGAGAAAAACTGTTTTTT.

This clone was detected once. This sequence joins TRBV6-6 and TRBJ2-2; D not certain. Germline CDR1 is MNHNY and CDR2 is SVGAGI (reference sequence). The CDR3 is 15 residues long. Deletions cut 2 bases from V and 4 bases from J, with 11 bases between. The CDR3 is CASSYQVPGTGELFF. As DNA, the CDR3 is TGTGCCAGCAGTTACCAGGTCCCCGGCACCGGGGAGCTGTTTTTT.

The chain employs TRBV6-1 and TRBJ2-2; D remains unclear. There are 15 residues in the CDR3. V lost 3 bases, J lost 4 bases, and 12 bases lay in between. Per the germline V gene, CDR1 is MNHNS and CDR2 is SASEGT. The CDR3 protein is CASSDKGWGTGELFF. The CDR3 DNA is TGTGCCAGCAGTGATAAGGGTTGGGGCACCGGGGAGCTGTTTTTT.

The rearrangement links TRBV5-1 to TRBJ2-6, with TRBD1 matching 9 bases. The CDR3 extends over 17 amino acids. The germline V gene encodes CDR1 SGHRS and CDR2 YFSETQ. V lost 4 bases to trimming and J lost 0 bases; unmatched junction nucleotides: 5. DNA of the CDR3: TGCGCCAGCAGCGGAGGGACAGGGAACTCTGGGGCCAACGTCCTGACTTTC. Translation: CASSGGTGNSGANVLTF.

The chain combines TRBV2 with TRBJ2-3; D could derive from TRBD1 or TRBD2 (6 bases each). The V end was cut by 7 bases, the J end by 5 bases, with 25 bases between. The CDR3 is 17 residues long. CDR1 SNHLY and CDR2 FYNNEI come from the germline V gene. DNA for the CDR3: TGTGCCAGCAATCTGTTGGGGGGCTCATGGCTTAGAGATACGCAGTATTTT. It specifies CASNLLGGSWLRDTQYF. Variable domain in full (rest from reference TRBV2 and TRBJ2-3): EPEVTQTPSHQVTQMGQEVILRCVPISNHLYFYWYRQILGQKVEFLVSFYNNEISEKSEIFDDQFSVERPDGSNFTLKIRSTKLEDSAMYFCASNLLGGSWLRDTQYFGPGTRLTVL.

The chain recombines TRBV6-5 with TRBJ2-1, with D possibly TRBD1 on 6 matching bases. The CDR3 spans 14 residues. The ends were cut back, 8 bases at V and 1 base at J, with 12 bases in the middle. Germline values: CDR1 MNHEY, CDR2 SVGAGI. CDR3 in amino acids: CASSAGVSYNEQFF. CDR3 sequence (DNA): TGTGCCAGCTCTGCAGGGGTATCCTACAATGAGCAGTTCTTC.

The genes are TRBV28 and TRBJ2-4, with 14 bases aligning to TRBD2. Germline lookup yields CDR1 MDHEN and CDR2 SYDVKM. CDR3 size: 13 residues. Trimming took 7 bases from V and 12 from J; bases not matched to a gene: 5. The CDR3 DNA is TGTGCCAGCACGCCCGGGACTAGCGGGGGTCAGTACTTC. Its translation: CASTPGTSGGQYF.

J is TRBJ2-1 and V is TRBV7-3; D possibly corresponds to TRBD1 (6 bases). V was trimmed by 1 base and J by 8 bases, leaving 12 bases between them. From germline, CDR1 is SGHTA and CDR2 FQGTGA. The CDR3 spans 14 residues. The CDR3, as DNA: TGTGCCAGCAGCTTAATCGGACAGCAGGATGAGCAGTTCTTC. Protein product: CASSLIGQQDEQFF.